The 11 T cell receptor beta chains below come from one sample, sequenced in a study of T cell responses to AZD1222 COVID-19 vaccine. TCRdb's table, derived via immunoSEQ multiplex PCR, lists solely in-frame clones and lacks some. Altogether roughly 110,000 clones are present, 89% being singletons, with the ten largest covering less than 8%. The input for sequencing was peripheral blood, taken on day 0 of AZD1222 vaccination. Receptors were obtained from an adult in good health.

The V call is TRBV7-2, the J call TRBJ1-3, with D unresolved. There are 15 residues in the CDR3. V dropped 5 bases and J dropped 1 base, with 12 bases sitting between them. Germline V gene data show CDR1 as SGHTA and CDR2 as FQGNSA. Here the CDR3 reads CASSPFTVSGNTIYF. The CDR3 DNA sequence: TGTGCCAGCAGCCCATTTACGGTTTCTGGAAACACCATATATTTT.

This chain joins TRBV10-3 and TRBJ1-3, with D unclear. V lost 6 bases, J lost 10 bases, and 10 bases lay in between. The germline CDR1 and CDR2 sequences are ENHRY and SYGVKD. The CDR3 covers 11 residues. CDR3 sequence (DNA): TGTGCCATCAGCGGTGGTCGTACCATATATTTT. Protein: CAISGGRTIYF.

The chain couples TRBV4-1 to TRBJ2-7; TRBD1 agrees at 9 bases. There are 18 residues in the CDR3. The V and J ends lost 4 bases and 1 base, in that order; junction bases with no gene match: 14. From germline, CDR1 is MGHRA and CDR2 YSYEKL. CDR3 DNA sequence: TGCGCCAGCAGCCTTCGTCAGTTACAGGGGGCAGCTTCCTACGAGCAGTACTTC. Its translation: CASSLRQLQGAASYEQYF.

This sequence joins TRBV28 and TRBJ1-2; no clear D. Germline loops: CDR1 MDHEN, CDR2 SYDVKM. V lost 4 bases and J lost 0, with 12 bases in between. This CDR3 spans 15 amino acids. The DNA of the CDR3 is TGTGCCAGCAGTTGGGTAAGGGAAGCTAACTATGGCTACACCTTC. Translating it yields CASSWVREANYGYTF.

The chain joins TRBV7-9 to TRBJ1-6; D unresolved. V lost 0 bases and J 9 bases, leaving 9 bases between the germline ends. CDR1 SEHNR and CDR2 FQNEAQ come from the germline V gene (reference sequence). The CDR3 has 14 residues. CDR3 region: CASSLARPGSPLHF. The CDR3 bases are TGTGCCAGCAGCTTAGCCAGGCCGGGTTCACCCCTCCACTTT.

The rearrangement uses TRBV9 and TRBJ1-1; D not certain. V was cut by 0 bases and J by 3 bases, with 6 bases left in between. The CDR3 is made up of 13 amino acids. Germline CDR1 and CDR2: SGDLS and YYNGEE. The CDR3 DNA is TGTGCCAGCAGCGTAGGCCCCTACACTGAAGCTTTCTTT. Translating gives CASSVGPYTEAFF.

The gene calls are TRBV2 and TRBJ1-1, with D uncertain. Trimming cost V 1 base and J 3 bases, with 12 bases left between them. This CDR3 has 15 amino acids. Germline CDR1 is SNHLY and CDR2 is FYNNEI. CDR3 nucleotides: TGTGCCAGCAGTGAAGGACGGCCGGTTGACACTGAAGCTTTCTTT. It specifies CASSEGRPVDTEAFF.

The V gene is TRBV7-3, the J gene TRBJ2-3, with D hard to call. The length of the CDR3 is 14 residues. From germline, CDR1 is SGHTA and CDR2 FQGTGA. Trimming shortened V by 2 bases and J by 6 bases, and 12 bases separated the two germline ends. In DNA, the CDR3 is TGTGCCAGCAGCTTATCCTCGGTTGGGGATACGCAGTATTTT. It translates to CASSLSSVGDTQYF.

Ten or more counts support this clone. V and J are TRBV5-4 and TRBJ2-3; tentative D call: TRBD1 (5 bases). Germline CDR1 SGHNT, CDR2 YYREEE (reference sequence). The CDR3 totals 15 residues. V lost 0 bases to trimming and J lost 0 bases, with 8 bases between them. The CDR3 is CASSLVSGSTDTQYF. In DNA, the CDR3 is TGTGCCAGCAGCTTGGTGTCAGGGAGCACAGATACGCAGTATTTT. The entire variable domain, with the rest obtained from reference TRBV5-4 and TRBJ2-3, is as follows: ETGVTQSPTHLIKTRGQQVTLRCSSQSGHNTVSWYQQALGQGPQFIFQYYREEENGRGNFPPRFSGLQFPNYSSELNVNALELDDSALYLCASSLVSGSTDTQYFGPGTRLTVL.

V and J are TRBV11-3 and TRBJ2-7; tentatively, D is TRBD2 (5 bases). The germline V and J ends were trimmed by 2 bases and 0 bases, with 8 bases remaining between them. CDR1 and CDR2 from the germline V gene are SGHNT and YENEEA. This CDR3 has 14 amino acids. The DNA for the CDR3 is TGTGCCAGCAGCTTACGGGAAACCTCCTACGAGCAGTACTTC. Translating it yields CASSLRETSYEQYF. Full variable domain (outside the CDR3, taken from reference TRBV11-3 and TRBJ2-7): EAGVVQSPRYKIIEKKQPVAFWCNPISGHNTLYWYLQNLGQGPELLIRYENEEAVDDSQLPKDRFSAERLKGVDSTLKIQPAELGDSAVYLCASSLRETSYEQYFGPGTRLTVT.

The rearrangement joins TRBV27 to TRBJ1-2; maybe TRBD1 (6 bases). The CDR3 covers 14 residues. The germline V and J ends were trimmed by 2 bases and 7 bases, with 14 bases remaining between them. Germline V gene sequence: CDR1 MNHEY, CDR2 SMNVEV (reference sequence). CDR3 DNA: TGTGCCAGCAGTTTAAGGCACACAGGGAGTGGCTACACCTTC. Translation gives CASSLRHTGSGYTF.